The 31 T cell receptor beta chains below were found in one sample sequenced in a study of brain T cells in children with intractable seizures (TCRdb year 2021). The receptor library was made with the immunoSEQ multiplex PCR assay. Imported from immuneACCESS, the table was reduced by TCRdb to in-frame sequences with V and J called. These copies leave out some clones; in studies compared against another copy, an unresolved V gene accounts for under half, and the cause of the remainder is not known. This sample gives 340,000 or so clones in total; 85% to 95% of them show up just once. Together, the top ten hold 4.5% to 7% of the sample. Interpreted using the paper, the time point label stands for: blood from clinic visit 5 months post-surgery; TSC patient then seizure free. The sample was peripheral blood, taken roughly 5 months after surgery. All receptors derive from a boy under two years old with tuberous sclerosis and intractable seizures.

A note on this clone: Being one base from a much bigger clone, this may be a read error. CDR3 loop: CASSPDRVNTEAFF. The CDR3 bases are TGTGCCAGCAGTCCTGACAGGGTGAACACTGAAGCTTTCTTT. The chain joins TRBV6-5 to TRBJ1-1, with 7 bases lining up with TRBD1. This CDR3 region has 14 residues. The V gene end was trimmed by 5 bases and the J gene end by 0 bases; junction bases not matched to a gene: 3. Germline CDR1 is MNHEY and CDR2 is SVGAGI.

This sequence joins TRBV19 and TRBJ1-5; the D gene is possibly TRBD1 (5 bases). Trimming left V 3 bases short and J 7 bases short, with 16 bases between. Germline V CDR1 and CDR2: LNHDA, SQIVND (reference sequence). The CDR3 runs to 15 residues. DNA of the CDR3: TGTGCCAGTAGTATCGGGACTCCGGGAGGGCAGCCCCAGCATTTT. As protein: CASSIGTPGGQPQHF.

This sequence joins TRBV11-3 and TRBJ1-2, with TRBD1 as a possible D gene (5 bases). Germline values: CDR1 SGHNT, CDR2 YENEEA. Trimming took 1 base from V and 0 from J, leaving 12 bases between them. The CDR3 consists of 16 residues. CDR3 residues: CASSLGGPDPNYGYTF. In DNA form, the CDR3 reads TGTGCCAGCAGCTTAGGGGGCCCAGATCCTAACTATGGCTACACCTTC.

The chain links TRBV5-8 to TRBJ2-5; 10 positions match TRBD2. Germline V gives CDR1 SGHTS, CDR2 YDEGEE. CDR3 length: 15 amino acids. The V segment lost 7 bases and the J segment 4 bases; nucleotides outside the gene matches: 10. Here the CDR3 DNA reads TGTGCCAGCTGGCCCCCACTAGCGGGGCGAGAGACCCAGTACTTC. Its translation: CASWPPLAGRETQYF.

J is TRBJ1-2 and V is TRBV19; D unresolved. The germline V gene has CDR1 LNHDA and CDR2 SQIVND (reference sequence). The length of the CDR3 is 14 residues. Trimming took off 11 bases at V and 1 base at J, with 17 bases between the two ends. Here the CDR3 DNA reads TGTGCCGCCTCGACGGTTCCCATTAACTATGGCTACACCTTC. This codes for CAASTVPINYGYTF. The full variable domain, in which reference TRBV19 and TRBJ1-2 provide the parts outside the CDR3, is DGGITQSPKYLFRKEGQNVTLSCEQNLNHDAMYWYRQDPGQGLRLIYYSQIVNDFQKGDIAEGYSVSREKKESFPLTVTSAQKNPTAFYLCAASTVPINYGYTFGSGTRLTVV.

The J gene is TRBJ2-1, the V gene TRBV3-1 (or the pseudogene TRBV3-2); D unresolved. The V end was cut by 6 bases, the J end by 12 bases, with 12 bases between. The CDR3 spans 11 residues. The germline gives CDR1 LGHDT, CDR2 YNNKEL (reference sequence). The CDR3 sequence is CASRYGRAQFF. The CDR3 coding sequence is TGTGCCAGCAGGTACGGTAGGGCGCAGTTCTTC.

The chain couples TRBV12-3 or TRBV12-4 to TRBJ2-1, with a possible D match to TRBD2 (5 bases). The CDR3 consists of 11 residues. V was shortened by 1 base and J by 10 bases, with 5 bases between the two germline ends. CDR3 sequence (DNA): TGTGCCAGCAGTTTAGGAGGGGAGCAGTTCTTC. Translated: CASSLGGEQFF.

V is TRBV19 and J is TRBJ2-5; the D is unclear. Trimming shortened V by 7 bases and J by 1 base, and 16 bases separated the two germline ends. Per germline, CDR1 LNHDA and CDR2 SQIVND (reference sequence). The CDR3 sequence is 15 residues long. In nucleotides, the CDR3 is TGTGCCAGTAAGGCCGGCTACCTTAGCCAAGAGACCCAGTACTTC. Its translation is CASKAGYLSQETQYF.

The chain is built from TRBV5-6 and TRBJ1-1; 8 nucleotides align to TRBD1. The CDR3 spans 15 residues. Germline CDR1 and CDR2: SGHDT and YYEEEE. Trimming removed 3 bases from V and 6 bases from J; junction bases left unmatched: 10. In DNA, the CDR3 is TGTGCCAGCAGCTCTCCAGGACAGGGTGGGCCTGAAGCTTTCTTT. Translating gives CASSSPGQGGPEAFF. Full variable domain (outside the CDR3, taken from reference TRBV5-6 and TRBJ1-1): DAGVTQSPTHLIKTRGQQVTLRCSPKSGHDTVSWYQQALGQGPQFIFQYYEEEERQRGNFPDRFSGHQFPNYSSELNVNALLLGDSALYLCASSSPGQGGPEAFFGQGTRLTVV.

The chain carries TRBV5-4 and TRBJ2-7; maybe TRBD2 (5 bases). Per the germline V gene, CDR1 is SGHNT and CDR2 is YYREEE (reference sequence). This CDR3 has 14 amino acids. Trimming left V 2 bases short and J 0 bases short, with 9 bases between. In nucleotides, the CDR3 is TGTGCCAGCAGCTTAGCGGCAGGCTCCTACGAGCAGTACTTC. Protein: CASSLAAGSYEQYF.

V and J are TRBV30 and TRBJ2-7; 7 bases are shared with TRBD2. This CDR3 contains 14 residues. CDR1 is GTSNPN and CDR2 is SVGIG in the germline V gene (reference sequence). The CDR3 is CASLRASGPVEQYF. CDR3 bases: TGTGCGTCCTTAAGGGCTAGCGGCCCAGTCGAGCAGTACTTC.

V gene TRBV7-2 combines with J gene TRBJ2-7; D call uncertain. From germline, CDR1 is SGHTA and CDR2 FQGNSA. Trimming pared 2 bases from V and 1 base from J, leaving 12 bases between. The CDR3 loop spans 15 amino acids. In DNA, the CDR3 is TGTGCCAGCAGCTTAAAGCCAGCTAATTCCTACGAGCAGTACTTC. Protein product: CASSLKPANSYEQYF.

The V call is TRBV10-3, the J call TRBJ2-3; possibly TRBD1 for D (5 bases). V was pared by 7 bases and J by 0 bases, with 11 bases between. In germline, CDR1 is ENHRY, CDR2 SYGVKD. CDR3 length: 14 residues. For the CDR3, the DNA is TGTGCCATCACGTCCAGGGATAGCACAGATACGCAGTATTTT. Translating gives CAITSRDSTDTQYF.

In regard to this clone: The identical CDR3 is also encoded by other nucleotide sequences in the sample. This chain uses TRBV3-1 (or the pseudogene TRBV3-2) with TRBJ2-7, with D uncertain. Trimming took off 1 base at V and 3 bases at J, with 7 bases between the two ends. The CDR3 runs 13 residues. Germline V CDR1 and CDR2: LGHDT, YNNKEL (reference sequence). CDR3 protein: CASSQAGDYEQYF. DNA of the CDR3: TGTGCCAGCAGCCAAGCGGGCGACTACGAGCAGTACTTC.

For the CDR3, the DNA is TGCGCCAGCAGCTTGAACAGGGCGGCTGGGGCCAACGTCCTGACTTTC. It encodes CASSLNRAAGANVLTF. The chain is built from TRBV5-1 and TRBJ2-6; TRBD1 might be the D (6 bases). The V gene lost 1 base and the J gene lost 2 bases, with 10 bases spanning the gap. Per the germline V gene, CDR1 is SGHRS and CDR2 is YFSETQ. The CDR3 covers 16 residues. Full variable domain (remainder filled in from reference TRBV5-1 and TRBJ2-6): KAGVTQTPRYLIKTRGQQVTLSCSPISGHRSVSWYQQTPGQGLQFLFEYFSETQRNKGNFPGRFSGRQFSNSRSEMNVSTLELGDSALYLCASSLNRAAGANVLTFGAGSRLTVL.

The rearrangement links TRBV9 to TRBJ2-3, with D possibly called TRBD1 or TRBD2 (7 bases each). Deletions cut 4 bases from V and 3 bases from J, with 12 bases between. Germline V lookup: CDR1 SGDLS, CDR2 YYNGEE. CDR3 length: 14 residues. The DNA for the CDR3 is TGTGCCAGCAGCCTCCAGGGGGGGACAGATACGCAGTATTTT. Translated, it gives CASSLQGGTDTQYF.

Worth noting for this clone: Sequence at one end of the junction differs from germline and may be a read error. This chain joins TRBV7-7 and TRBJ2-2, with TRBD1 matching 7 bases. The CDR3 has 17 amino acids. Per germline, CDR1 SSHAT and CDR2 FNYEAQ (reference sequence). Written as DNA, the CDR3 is TGTGCTAGCAGCTTATCCCCGGGACAGCACAACACCGGGGAGCTGTTTTTT. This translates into CASSLSPGQHNTGELFF.

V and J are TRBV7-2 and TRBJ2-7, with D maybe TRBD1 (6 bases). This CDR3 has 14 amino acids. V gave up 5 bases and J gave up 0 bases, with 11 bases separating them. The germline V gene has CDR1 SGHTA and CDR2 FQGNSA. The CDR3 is CASSVSDSSYEQYF. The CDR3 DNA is TGTGCCAGCAGCGTATCGGACAGCTCCTACGAGCAGTACTTC.

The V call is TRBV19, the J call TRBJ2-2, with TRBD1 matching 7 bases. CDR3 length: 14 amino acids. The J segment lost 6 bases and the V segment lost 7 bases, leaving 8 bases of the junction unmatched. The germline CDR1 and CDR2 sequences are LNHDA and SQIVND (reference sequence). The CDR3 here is CASNGQGVPGELFF. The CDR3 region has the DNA TGTGCCAGTAACGGGCAGGGGGTACCCGGGGAGCTGTTTTTT.

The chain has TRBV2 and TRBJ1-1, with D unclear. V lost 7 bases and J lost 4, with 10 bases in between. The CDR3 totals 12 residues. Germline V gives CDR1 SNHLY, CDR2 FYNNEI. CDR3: CASMGFATEAFF. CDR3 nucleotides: TGTGCCAGCATGGGGTTTGCCACTGAAGCTTTCTTT.

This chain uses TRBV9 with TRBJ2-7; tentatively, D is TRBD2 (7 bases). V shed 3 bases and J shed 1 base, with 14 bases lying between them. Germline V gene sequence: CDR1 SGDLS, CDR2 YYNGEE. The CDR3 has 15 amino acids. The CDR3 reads CASSAGAGESYEQYF. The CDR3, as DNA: TGTGCCAGCAGCGCAGGGGCGGGGGAGTCCTACGAGCAGTACTTC.

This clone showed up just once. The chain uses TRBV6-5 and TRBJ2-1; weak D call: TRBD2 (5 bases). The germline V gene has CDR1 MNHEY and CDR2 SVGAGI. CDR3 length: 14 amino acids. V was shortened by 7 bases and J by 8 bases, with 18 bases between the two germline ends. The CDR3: CASTKRPPGDEQFF. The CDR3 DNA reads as TGTGCCAGCACAAAGCGGCCTCCCGGGGATGAGCAGTTCTTC.

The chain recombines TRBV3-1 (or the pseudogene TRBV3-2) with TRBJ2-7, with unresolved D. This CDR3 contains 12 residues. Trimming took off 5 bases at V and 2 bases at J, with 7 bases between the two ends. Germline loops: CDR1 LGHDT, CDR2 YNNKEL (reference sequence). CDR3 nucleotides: TGTGCCAGCAGCATCGGACCCTACGAGCAGTACTTC. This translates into CASSIGPYEQYF.

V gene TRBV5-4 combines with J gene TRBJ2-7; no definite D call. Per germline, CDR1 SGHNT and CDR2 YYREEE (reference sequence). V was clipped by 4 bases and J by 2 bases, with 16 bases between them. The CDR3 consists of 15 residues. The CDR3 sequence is CASSLRQGRTYEQYF. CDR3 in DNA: TGTGCCAGCAGCCTACGACAAGGTAGGACCTACGAGCAGTACTTC.

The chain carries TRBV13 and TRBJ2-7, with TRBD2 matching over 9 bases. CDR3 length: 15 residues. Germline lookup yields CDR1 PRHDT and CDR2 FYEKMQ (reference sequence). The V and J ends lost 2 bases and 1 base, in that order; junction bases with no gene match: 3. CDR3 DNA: TGTGCCAGCAGCTTAATGGCGGGAGGGTCCTACGAGCAGTACTTC. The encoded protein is CASSLMAGGSYEQYF.

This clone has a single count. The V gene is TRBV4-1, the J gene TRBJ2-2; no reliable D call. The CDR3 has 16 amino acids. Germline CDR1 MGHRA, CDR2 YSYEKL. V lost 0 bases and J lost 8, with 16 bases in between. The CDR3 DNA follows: TGCGCCAGCAGCCAAGAGGTGGTCACGGCGGCGGGGGAGCTGTTTTTT. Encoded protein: CASSQEVVTAAGELFF.

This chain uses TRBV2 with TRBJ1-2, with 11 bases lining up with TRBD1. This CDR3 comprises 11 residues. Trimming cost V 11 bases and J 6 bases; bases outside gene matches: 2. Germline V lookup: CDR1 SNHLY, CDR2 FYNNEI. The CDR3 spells CAGQGAHGYTF. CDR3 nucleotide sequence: TGTGCCGGACAGGGGGCGCATGGCTACACCTTC. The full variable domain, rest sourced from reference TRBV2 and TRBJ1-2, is EPEVTQTPSHQVTQMGQEVILRCVPISNHLYFYWYRQILGQKVEFLVSFYNNEISEKSEIFDDQFSVERPDGSNFTLKIRSTKLEDSAMYFCAGQGAHGYTFGSGTRLTVV.

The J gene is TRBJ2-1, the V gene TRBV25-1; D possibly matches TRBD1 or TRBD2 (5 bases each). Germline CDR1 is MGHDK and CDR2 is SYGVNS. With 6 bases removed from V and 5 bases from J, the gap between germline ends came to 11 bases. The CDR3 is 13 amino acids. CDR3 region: CASRGTTHNEQFF. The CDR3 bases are TGTGCCAGCAGAGGGACCACCCACAATGAGCAGTTCTTC.

The CDR3 loop reads CASSYSIGLAKNIQYF. CDR3 nucleotide sequence: TGTGCCAGCAGTTACTCGATAGGACTAGCCAAAAACATTCAGTACTTC. The chain combines TRBV6-5 with TRBJ2-4; D may be TRBD2 (5 bases). Trimming stripped 0 bases from V and 0 bases from J, with 9 bases between. This CDR3 region has 16 residues. From germline, CDR1 is MNHEY and CDR2 SVGAGI.

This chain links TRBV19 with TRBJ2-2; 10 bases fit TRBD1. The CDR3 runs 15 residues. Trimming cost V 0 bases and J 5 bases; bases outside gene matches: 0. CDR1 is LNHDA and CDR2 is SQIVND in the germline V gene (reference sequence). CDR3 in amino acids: CASSIEDRGTGELFF. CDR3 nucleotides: TGTGCCAGTAGTATAGAGGACAGGGGGACCGGGGAGCTGTTTTTT.

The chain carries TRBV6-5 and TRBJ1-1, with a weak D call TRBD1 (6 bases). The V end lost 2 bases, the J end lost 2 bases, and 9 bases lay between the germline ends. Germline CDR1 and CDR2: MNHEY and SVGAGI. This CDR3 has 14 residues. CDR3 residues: CASSYGGLNTEAFF. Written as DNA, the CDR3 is TGTGCCAGCAGTTACGGGGGGCTAAACACTGAAGCTTTCTTT.